This TCR beta chain was sequenced in a study of sequential checkpoint blockade in melanoma. As for the study in general: After nivolumab or ipilimumab alone, around 20 patients had week-13 rebiopsies. Study conclusions and caveats: In arm A, pretreatment tumor clonality was associated with response.

The repertoire was sequenced with immunoSEQ multiplex PCR; TCRdb's copy has only in-frame clones and lacks some. The table includes under 4,500 clones, around 21% detected once. Treatment specified: randomized to nivolumab then ipilimumab (arm A) or the reverse (arm B). DNA-damaging chemotherapy had not been given to any patient beforehand. Germline values: CDR1 SGHNT, CDR2 YENEEA. With 0 bases removed from V and 2 bases from J, the gap between germline ends came to 9 bases. The length of the CDR3 is 15 residues. This clone is judged medium-sized. The antigen is not known. The sequence was obtained from a human donor with melanoma. The source material was tumor tissue (inferred from file names), sampled from a patient given nivolumab and ipilimumab in sequence. This rearrangement joins TRBV11-3 to TRBJ2-3; D is tentatively TRBD1 or TRBD2 (5 bases each). The CDR3 sequence: CASSLEGRPTDTQYF. CDR3 coding DNA: TGTGCCAGCAGCTTAGAGGGACGGCCCACAGATACGCAGTATTTT.